This T cell receptor (beta chain) was obtained from a study of cytomegalovirus exposure and HLA in healthy donors. Study observations and caveats: Altogether, 160 or so TCR beta chains were recorded as cytomegalovirus-associated.

As for this clone: Its matching antigen is unknown.

Trimming pared 5 bases from V and 0 bases from J, leaving 17 bases between. From germline, CDR1 is MDHEN and CDR2 SYDVKM. The CDR3 spans 16 residues. Clones were read by immunoSEQ multiplex PCR, and TCRdb kept only the in-frame ones, dropping some. The table lists fewer than 120,000 clones, approximately 90% of them singletons. The specimen sequenced was PBMCs. The V call is TRBV28, the J call TRBJ2-7, with D perhaps matching TRBD1 (8 bases). The sequence came from a woman aged 30 to 39 in good health and CMV-seropositive. CDR3 amino acids: CASSPNRGGSSYEQYF. For the CDR3, the DNA is TGTGCCAGCAGTCCCAACAGGGGGGGGTCCTCCTACGAGCAGTACTTC.